The rows below give T cell receptor beta chains drawn from one sample of a study of blood T cell repertoires in COVID-19. Sequencing used immunoSEQ multiplex PCR; TCRdb keeps in-frame clones, though not all of them. The sample includes under 200,000 clones, roughly four fifths of them seen just once. The sample consisted of peripheral blood. The receptors come from a woman in her forties with acute or convalescent COVID-19. Both conserved end residues are part of each CDR3. The order of the fields is CDR3 DNA, CDR3 protein, J gene, D gene, V gene, clone size. A D gene is named only where the DNA matches it firmly. Size is stated for part of the rows, as once, few or many counts, or as a class when the clone is expanded.

cdr3_nt: TGTGCCACCAGTGATCCCACCTCTGGACAGGAGGGAGCTTTCTTT
cdr3_aa: CATSDPTSGQEGAFF
j_call: TRBJ1-1
d_call: TRBD1
v_call: TRBV24-1
clone_size: -

cdr3_nt: TGTGCCAGCAGACCGGGACAGGAGCCCTACGAGCAGTACTTC
cdr3_aa: CASRPGQEPYEQYF
j_call: TRBJ2-7
d_call: TRBD1
v_call: TRBV6-5
clone_size: -

cdr3_nt: TGTGCCAGCAATCAAATAGGCAGGGACAATCAGCCCCAGCATTTT
cdr3_aa: CASNQIGRDNQPQHF
j_call: TRBJ1-5
d_call: -
v_call: TRBV6-5
clone_size: -

cdr3_nt: TGTGCCAGCAGACAAGACATATCGGGGACTAGCACAGATACGCAGTATTTT
cdr3_aa: CASRQDISGTSTDTQYF
j_call: TRBJ2-3
d_call: -
v_call: TRBV3-1/TRBV3-2
clone_size: -

cdr3_nt: TGTGCCAGCAGTCTGGGACAGGGGTATGTAGAGACCCAGTACTTC
cdr3_aa: CASSLGQGYVETQYF
j_call: TRBJ2-5
d_call: TRBD1
v_call: TRBV7-9
clone_size: -

cdr3_nt: TGTGCCAGCAGTGATGGGACAGGGGTGGGCGAGCAGTACTTC
cdr3_aa: CASSDGTGVGEQYF
j_call: TRBJ2-7
d_call: TRBD1
v_call: TRBV6-1
clone_size: few

cdr3_nt: TGTGCCAGCAGTATCTGGGACAGGGGGCGCGAAAATTCACCCCTCCACTTT
cdr3_aa: CASSIWDRGRENSPLHF
j_call: TRBJ1-6
d_call: TRBD1
v_call: TRBV27
clone_size: -

cdr3_nt: TGTGCCAGCAGCCAAGACACCTACGAGCAGTACTTC
cdr3_aa: CASSQDTYEQYF
j_call: TRBJ2-7
d_call: -
v_call: TRBV3-1/TRBV3-2
clone_size: -

cdr3_nt: TGTGCCAGCAGACGGGAGGGGGCTCCCTATGGCTACACCTTC
cdr3_aa: CASRREGAPYGYTF
j_call: TRBJ1-2
d_call: TRBD1
v_call: TRBV3-1/TRBV3-2
clone_size: -

cdr3_nt: TGTGCCAGCAGTCTCCAGACAGGGGAGGGAAACACCATATATTTT
cdr3_aa: CASSLQTGEGNTIYF
j_call: TRBJ1-3
d_call: TRBD1
v_call: TRBV6-5
clone_size: few

cdr3_nt: TGTGCCAGCAGTGAAACGACAGAGTTTAATGAAAAACTGTTTTTT
cdr3_aa: CASSETTEFNEKLFF
j_call: TRBJ1-4
d_call: -
v_call: TRBV6-1
clone_size: -

cdr3_nt: TGTGCCAGCAGCCAAGTATATGGTAACCGCTACCTCTCTGGAAACACCATATATTTT
cdr3_aa: CASSQVYGNRYLSGNTIYF
j_call: TRBJ1-3
d_call: -
v_call: TRBV3-1/TRBV3-2
clone_size: -

cdr3_nt: TGTGCCAGCAGTTACGGGGGAACCTACGAGCAGTACTTC
cdr3_aa: CASSYGGTYEQYF
j_call: TRBJ2-7
d_call: -
v_call: TRBV2
clone_size: few

cdr3_nt: TGTGCCGGACGGACAGATCCTAATTCACCCCTCCACTTT
cdr3_aa: CAGRTDPNSPLHF
j_call: TRBJ1-6
d_call: -
v_call: TRBV28
clone_size: -

cdr3_nt: TGTGCCAGCAGTTTACAGGGGGCGCACAACTACGAGCAGTACTTC
cdr3_aa: CASSLQGAHNYEQYF
j_call: TRBJ2-7
d_call: TRBD1
v_call: TRBV27
clone_size: -

cdr3_nt: TGTGCCAGTAGCAGGGACAGGGCAACAGATACGCAGTATTTT
cdr3_aa: CASSRDRATDTQYF
j_call: TRBJ2-3
d_call: TRBD1
v_call: TRBV19
clone_size: -

cdr3_nt: TGCAGCGTTCGGACAGGGAGTTCCTACGAGCAGTACTTC
cdr3_aa: CSVRTGSSYEQYF
j_call: TRBJ2-7
d_call: TRBD1
v_call: TRBV29-1
clone_size: -

cdr3_nt: TGTGCCAGCAGTCTTAGCGGAGACCCCCCCCACGAGCAGTACTTC
cdr3_aa: CASSLSGDPPHEQYF
j_call: TRBJ2-7
d_call: -
v_call: TRBV3-1/TRBV3-2
clone_size: -

cdr3_nt: TGTGCCAGCAGTTCCCAGGGGCTGAACACTGAAGCTTTCTTT
cdr3_aa: CASSSQGLNTEAFF
j_call: TRBJ1-1
d_call: -
v_call: TRBV28
clone_size: -

cdr3_nt: TGTGCCAGTAGTATTAGGGGGTACACTGAAGCTTTCTTT
cdr3_aa: CASSIRGYTEAFF
j_call: TRBJ1-1
d_call: -
v_call: TRBV19
clone_size: -